This T cell receptor beta chain originates from a study of tumor-infiltrating lymphocytes in oesophageal squamous cell carcinoma. A single record per CDR3 protein comes from TCRdb applying MiXCR to the PCR reads. The sample contains approximately 20,000 distinct CDR3 sequences, 41% of which appear only once. CDR3 length: 14 residues. The V and J ends lost 4 bases and 4 bases respectively, with 13 bases between them. Germline-derived CDR1 and CDR2 are MNHNY and SVGAGI (reference sequence). The chain is built from TRBV6-6 and TRBJ2-5; D perhaps matches TRBD1 (6 bases). Sequences were obtained from esophageal tumor tissue. This sequence was found in a male donor with esophageal squamous cell carcinoma. CDR3 DNA sequence: TGTGCCAGCAGTTTTACAGGGCGGAGAGAGACCCAGTACTTC. It codes for CASSFTGRRETQYF.